This T cell receptor (beta chain) stems from a study of shared clonotypes between healthy human individuals. The table came from immunoSEQ multiplex PCR; TCRdb's copy has only in-frame clones and leaves some out. Of about 2.4 million clones listed, roughly nine tenths are singletons. Regarding this clone: Antigen unknown.

Study-level results: Estimated clonotype richness was generally higher in naive than memory subsets.

Sequenced: naive CD4+ T cells sorted from blood. Subset reported: CD45RA+ positively selected. The sequence was obtained from a man aged 18 to 29 in good health.

The DNA of the CDR3 is TGCGCCAGCAGCCAATTAGCGGGCAGCTCCTACAATGAGCAGTTCTTC. Its protein product is CASSQLAGSSYNEQFF. J is TRBJ2-1 and V is TRBV4-3; TRBD2 aligns across 7 bases. V shed 2 bases and J 0 bases; nucleotides not matched to a gene: 4. Germline assignment: CDR1 LGHNA and CDR2 YSLEER. The CDR3 covers 16 residues.